This T cell receptor beta chain was recorded in a study of CD8 T cells in ankylosing spondylitis (dated by TCRdb to 2015 to 2018). Background for the entire study: The study profiled T cell receptor beta repertoires in healthy donors and ankylosing spondylitis patients to find disease-linked TCR variants. The whole study cohort included roughly 110 healthy donors and some 27 ankylosing spondylitis patients. Peripheral blood was sampled, and synovial fluid was additionally collected from ankylosing spondylitis patients. The full study reports these points: Some motif variants were previously reported in synovial fluid and blood of reactive arthritis patients, suggesting common disease-initiation mechanisms. Blood from ankylosing spondylitis patients appeared to be characterized by a TCR beta motif composed of about 8 highly homologous amino acid variants. The disease-linked clones showed a CD8+ phenotype and occurred at relatively low frequencies in peripheral blood. Significant enrichment of the disease-linked clones was reported in matched synovial fluid samples from ankylosing spondylitis patients.

Sequenced using an Illumina HiSeq 2500. TCR beta libraries were prepared by quantitative 5'-RACE with molecular barcodes. The original pipeline was this. A new computational method, built on a probabilistic model of VDJ rearrangement, was used to identify disease-linked TCR variants. Starting from the raw public reads, TCRdb applied fastp trimming at Q25, assembled clones with MiXCR and retained in-frame beta chains. A single entry per CDR3 protein holds the most common genes and DNA from its merged rows. TCRdb assigned the V and J calls; the authors' analysis was not used. The sample profile shows around 770,000 distinct CDR3 sequences; 15% to 20% of them were found once. About 19% of the sample comes from the top ten. The table lists this clonotype with a few counts. The antigen it recognizes is unknown. Per-nucleotide qualities are absent, and no much larger clonotype sits a single base away. Trimming removed 3 bases from V and 5 bases from J, leaving 11 bases between the germline ends. The cysteine opens and the phenylalanine closes a CDR3 of 13 amino acids. Only CDR3 DNA remains: 39 bases, in frame from the first base. CDR1 and CDR2 (MDHEN, SYDVKM) derive from the germline V gene.

The sequenced material came from blood, either unsorted or a sorted T cell fraction (not recorded which). This chain is built from TRBV28 and TRBJ2-7, and TRBD1 may be the D gene, going by 5 matching bases. The sequence came from a male donor with ankylosing spondylitis. CDR3 protein: CASSLGRGNEQYF. The DNA reads as follows: TGTGCCAGCAGTTTGGGAAGGGGAAACGAGCAGTACTTC.